These T cell receptor beta chains were read from a single sample in a study of shared clonotypes between healthy human individuals. Assay used: immunoSEQ multiplex PCR; TCRdb lists only in-frame clones, some missing. Here the sample spans hundreds of thousands of clones, approximately 79% being singletons. Input material: memory CD4+ T cells sorted from blood. The receptors were sampled from a woman aged 30 to 39 in good health. Each CDR3 is given with its conserved first and last residue. Each record gives: D gene, clone size, J gene, V gene, CDR3 length, CDR3 protein, CDR3 DNA. The D gene is left open where the match is weak. Size is stated for part of the rows, as once, few or many counts, or as a class when the clone is expanded.

TRBD2 NA TRBJ2-3 TRBV7-3 19 CASSLQPPRLAVSTDTQYF TGTGCCAGCAGCCTGCAACCCCCAAGACTAGCAGTTAGCACAGATACGCAGTATTTT
NA NA TRBJ2-7 TRBV10-3 15 CAISESGGGPTEQYF TGTGCCATCAGTGAGTCGGGCGGAGGCCCTACGGAGCAGTACTTC
NA NA TRBJ1-2 TRBV7-2 11 CASSFLYGYTF TGTGCCAGCAGCTTCTTATATGGCTACACCTTC
NA once TRBJ2-1 TRBV28 15 CASSLDSRSYNEQFF TGTGCCAGCAGTTTAGACAGCCGCTCCTACAATGAGCAGTTCTTC
TRBD1 many TRBJ2-1 TRBV30 14 CAWSVQGTYNEQFF TGTGCCTGGAGTGTACAGGGGACCTACAATGAGCAGTTCTTC
NA NA TRBJ1-1 TRBV7-9 11 CASSSENEAFF TGTGCCAGCAGCTCCGAAAATGAAGCTTTCTTT
NA NA TRBJ1-3 TRBV7-3 15 CASSLRGREGNTIYF TGTGCCAGCAGCTTACGAGGCCGGGAGGGAAACACCATATATTTT
NA NA TRBJ2-3 TRBV6-1 14 CASTPLYSTDTQYF TGTGCCAGCACTCCTTTGTACAGCACAGATACGCAGTATTTT
NA NA TRBJ1-2 TRBV28 14 CASSSSGSPYGYTF TGTGCCAGCAGTTCTTCCGGGAGTCCCTATGGCTACACCTTC
TRBD2 NA TRBJ2-7 TRBV5-1 17 CASSLVGLAGGPSEQYF TGCGCCAGCAGCTTGGTGGGACTAGCGGGAGGGCCGAGCGAGCAGTACTTC
TRBD2 NA TRBJ2-1 TRBV7-8 15 CASSGEGNPYNEQFF TGTGCCAGCAGCGGGGAGGGTAACCCCTACAATGAGCAGTTCTTC
NA once TRBJ1-4 TRBV10-2 14 CASSDGGAEEKLFF TGCGCCAGCAGTGACGGGGGCGCGGAAGAAAAACTGTTTTTT
NA NA TRBJ2-3 TRBV5-5 15 CASSPPWGESDTQYF TGTGCCAGCAGCCCCCCGTGGGGGGAGTCAGATACGCAGTATTTT
NA NA TRBJ2-1 TRBV2 13 CASRFGVYNEQFF TGTGCCAGCAGATTCGGGGTATACAATGAGCAGTTCTTC
TRBD2 NA TRBJ2-2 TRBV14 18 CASSQRTSGSWNTGELFF TGTGCCAGCAGCCAGAGGACTAGCGGATCTTGGAACACCGGGGAGCTGTTTTTT
NA NA TRBJ2-1 TRBV4-1 15 CASSQGAGPGNEQFF TGCGCCAGCAGCCAAGGTGCGGGTCCGGGAAATGAGCAGTTCTTC
NA NA TRBJ2-2 TRBV28 15 CASSLGLLNTGELFF TGTGCCAGCAGTTTAGGACTACTAAACACCGGGGAGCTGTTTTTT
NA NA TRBJ1-5 TRBV18 15 CASSFLGQKNQPQHF TGTGCCAGCTCTTTCTTGGGGCAGAAAAATCAGCCCCAGCATTTT
TRBD1 NA TRBJ1-5 TRBV28 15 CASIAGQGAEQPQHF TGTGCCAGCATCGCGGGACAGGGGGCAGAACAGCCCCAGCATTTT
NA once TRBJ1-1 TRBV30 13 CAWSTGFDTEAFF TGTGCCTGGAGCACAGGGTTTGACACTGAAGCTTTCTTT
TRBD2 NA TRBJ2-1 TRBV5-1 15 CASSYTSGAYNEQFF TGCGCCAGCAGTTATACTAGCGGGGCTTACAATGAGCAGTTCTTC
NA NA TRBJ2-1 TRBV19 13 CASSSQQGVEQFF TGTGCCAGTAGTAGCCAACAGGGAGTCGAGCAGTTCTTC
TRBD2 NA TRBJ2-3 TRBV11-2 19 CASSLGRPGLAASTDTQYF TGTGCCAGCAGCTTGGGACGACCGGGACTAGCGGCAAGCACAGATACGCAGTATTTT
NA NA TRBJ2-4 TRBV19 14 CATLERGAKNIQYF TGTGCCACCTTAGAACGGGGAGCCAAAAACATTCAGTACTTC
NA NA TRBJ2-1 TRBV5-5 15 CASSFSFAGDNEQFF TGTGCCAGCAGCTTCTCTTTCGCCGGGGACAATGAGCAGTTCTTC
NA NA TRBJ2-1 TRBV29-1 13 CSVDGSRRDEQFF TGCAGCGTTGACGGGAGTAGGAGGGATGAGCAGTTCTTC
TRBD2 NA TRBJ2-3 TRBV6-1 16 CASSDGVAGDPDTQYF TGTGCCAGCAGTGATGGGGTAGCGGGGGACCCAGATACGCAGTATTTT
TRBD1 NA TRBJ2-7 TRBV30 13 CAWGDRDGYEQYF TGTGCCTGGGGGGACAGGGACGGGTACGAGCAGTACTTC
NA NA TRBJ1-1 TRBV6-1 14 CASSELWRNTEAFF TGTGCCAGCAGTGAATTGTGGCGGAACACTGAAGCTTTCTTT
TRBD2 few TRBJ2-7 TRBV19 14 CASRIAGGPYEQYF TGTGCCAGTAGGATAGCGGGAGGTCCCTACGAGCAGTACTTC
NA NA TRBJ1-1 TRBV4-1 17 CASRNFGGGQKNTEAFF TGCGCCAGCAGGAACTTTGGGGGCGGACAGAAGAACACTGAAGCTTTCTTT
NA NA TRBJ2-3 TRBV11-1 16 CASSLGAGLNTDTQYF TGTGCCAGCAGCTTAGGTGCAGGGTTAAACACAGATACGCAGTATTTT
NA NA TRBJ2-7 TRBV30 16 CAWSVVGHLSSYEQYF TGTGCCTGGAGTGTTGTGGGACACCTGAGCTCCTACGAGCAGTACTTC
NA NA TRBJ2-5 TRBV28 15 CASSATGLAGETQYF TGTGCCAGCAGTGCGACGGGCCTCGCGGGGGAGACCCAGTACTTC
NA few TRBJ2-2 TRBV5-5 20 CASSLEGYTKGTFGPGELFF TGTGCCAGCAGCTTGGAGGGTTACACAAAAGGGACTTTTGGACCCGGGGAGCTGTTTTTT
NA NA TRBJ1-2 TRBV28 12 CASSLSVNGYTF TGTGCCAGCAGTTTAAGTGTGAATGGCTACACCTTC